One and the same sample provided the 10 T cell receptor beta chains below, sequenced in a study of cytomegalovirus exposure and HLA in healthy donors (dated by TCRdb to between 2016 and 2019). Library preparation employed the immunoSEQ multiplex PCR assay. For the multiplex PCR, a mixture combining 60 forward primers for TCR Vbeta segments and 13 reverse primers for TCR Jbeta segments was used. In TCRdb, the immuneACCESS table is reduced to in-frame sequences with V and J assigned. These tables do not hold every clone; where another copy was compared, an unresolved V gene accounts for under half, and the others remain unexplained. For this sample the table gives roughly 150,000 clones, of which under 70% were detected only once. 8.5% to 12% of the sample is held by the ten biggest clonotypes. Material: PBMCs. The receptors originated from a young man in good health and CMV-seropositive.

This clone was seen more than once but under ten times. V and J are TRBV5-1 and TRBJ1-4, with 9 nucleotides matching TRBD1. CDR1 and CDR2 (germline): SGHRS, YFSETQ. Trimming took 0 bases from V and 5 from J; bases not matched to a gene: 5. This CDR3 is 16 amino acids long. The DNA of the CDR3 is TGCGCCAGCAGCTTGGCCCCGACAGGGGGGAATGAAAAACTGTTTTTT. Translated: CASSLAPTGGNEKLFF.

This chain uses TRBV6-5 with TRBJ1-5, with D hard to call. The germline gives CDR1 MNHEY, CDR2 SVGAGI. This CDR3 is 13 amino acids long. Trimming took off 2 bases at V and 4 bases at J, with 6 bases between the two ends. This chain's CDR3 is CASSYQENQPQHF. DNA of the CDR3: TGTGCCAGCAGTTACCAAGAGAATCAGCCCCAGCATTTT.

In nucleotides, the CDR3 is TGTGCCAGCGGGACAGGGGGCATGAACACTGAAGCTTTCTTT. This encodes CASGTGGMNTEAFF. The rearrangement joins TRBV25-1 to TRBJ1-1, with 12 bases fitting TRBD1. The germline V gene has CDR1 MGHDK and CDR2 SYGVNS. This CDR3 has 14 amino acids. The trim removed 8 bases at V and 0 bases at J, leaving 1 base unmatched.

Here the CDR3 reads CASSLGTGDDQPQHF. For the CDR3, the DNA is TGTGCCAGCTCACTAGGGACAGGGGACGATCAGCCCCAGCATTTT. The chain is built from TRBV18 and TRBJ1-5; 10 bases fit TRBD1. This CDR3 is built from 15 residues. CDR1 is KGHSH and CDR2 is LQKENI in the germline V gene. After removal of 4 bases from V and 5 bases from J, the junction contained 5 bases not matched to a gene.

This chain joins TRBV6-1 and TRBJ2-7; TRBD2 might be the D (6 bases). This CDR3 region has 14 residues. CDR1 MNHNS and CDR2 SASEGT come from the germline V gene. Deletions cut 8 bases from V and 1 base from J, with 15 bases between. CDR3 DNA: TGTGCCAGCGTCCGGGACTCAATATCCTACGAGCAGTACTTC. Translation gives CASVRDSISYEQYF.

This clone was found a few times. The CDR3 bases are TGTGCCAGCAGTGTGGGCAGGGTCTATGGCTACACCTTC. This codes for CASSVGRVYGYTF. The chain couples TRBV6-1 to TRBJ1-2; D perhaps matches TRBD1 (5 bases). Germline-derived CDR1 and CDR2 are MNHNS and SASEGT. The CDR3 contains 13 residues. V was trimmed by 4 bases and J by 4 bases, leaving 10 bases between them.

Comment on this clone: The DNA is omitted, as the CDR3 cannot be located on it reliably, and the CDR3 follows TCRdb's listing. This sequence joins TRBV4-2 and TRBJ2-7; the D segment call TRBD2 is taken from the table without a DNA check. The CDR3 is made up of 15 amino acids, end residues included. The germline V gene has CDR1 LGHNA and CDR2 YNFKEQ. CDR3 residues: CASSFLWREEGEQYF.

J is TRBJ1-4 and V is TRBV7-8, with TRBD1 matching 7 bases. V dropped 5 bases and J dropped 3; count of bases not matched to a gene: 3. This CDR3 comprises 14 residues. Germline CDR1 reads SGHVS; CDR2 reads FQNEAQ. In DNA, the CDR3 is TGTGCCAGCAGCCCGACAGGGCCTAATGAAAAACTGTTTTTT. As protein: CASSPTGPNEKLFF.

This chain connects TRBV15 to TRBJ1-1; D call uncertain. CDR3 length equals 12 residues. Germline loops: CDR1 LNHNV, CDR2 YYDKDF (reference sequence). V gave up 6 bases and J gave up 6 bases, with 11 bases separating them. The CDR3 is CATREGGSEAFF. As DNA, the CDR3 is TGTGCCACCAGGGAAGGAGGCTCTGAAGCTTTCTTT. The whole variable domain, filled in from reference TRBV15 and TRBJ1-1, reads DAMVIQNPRYQVTQFGKPVTLSCSQTLNHNVMYWYQQKSSQAPKLLFHYYDKDFNNEADTPDNFQSRRPNTSFCFLDIRSPGLGDTAMYLCATREGGSEAFFGQGTRLTVV.

V gene TRBV11-2 combines with J gene TRBJ2-2; TRBD2 matches 10 bases. The CDR3 runs to 17 residues. Looked up from germline, CDR1 is SGHAT and CDR2 is FQNNGV. Germline trimming cut 1 base from V and 0 bases from J; bases unmatched to any gene: 2. The chain's CDR3 is CASSLGLAGANTGELFF. The CDR3 coding sequence is TGTGCCAGCAGCTTAGGGCTAGCGGGGGCGAACACCGGGGAGCTGTTTTTT.